This TCR beta chain was captured by sequencing in a study of T-cell reconstitution after alpha-beta-depleted transplantation in children (dated by TCRdb to about 2016). Regarding the research as a whole: Using TCR repertoire profiling, the study followed T-cell immune reconstitution in a quantitative way in children after TCRalphabeta/CD19-depleted allogeneic hematopoietic cell transplantation.

V and J are truncated by 3 bases and 5 bases respectively, leaving an intervening sequence of 10 bases. CDR1 is given as SQVTM and CDR2 as ANQGSEA, both from the germline V gene. Inclusive of the bounding cysteine and phenylalanine, the CDR3 is 12 residues long. This entry keeps only the CDR3 DNA: 36 bases, framed from base 1. What the time point label conveys for this sample: day 60 (about 2 months) after transplantation. The treatment or condition label for this specimen denotes: allogeneic hematopoietic cell transplantation with graft depleted of TCRalphabeta T cells and CD19 B cells. Transplant recipients were children who received TCRalphabeta/CD19-depleted allogeneic hematopoietic cell grafts. Libraries were constructed by PCR. The sequencing machine was an Illumina HiSeq 2500. Molecular barcoding was employed in the preparation of TCR libraries, with unique molecular identifiers being used to normalize TCRbeta repertoire quantification. The raw public reads went through TCRdb reprocessing: fastp at Q25, MiXCR clone calling, in-frame beta chains kept. A single entry per CDR3 protein holds the most common genes and DNA from its merged rows. This sample gives over 25,000 distinct CDR3 sequences in total; 5% to 7.5% of them show up just once. 25% to 30% of the sample comes from the top ten.

This clonotype has ten or more counts. Its antigen has not been determined. Per-base qualities were not stored, and no clone one base away is much larger. The investigation overall reported the following: In some patients, high TCRbeta diversity at day 60 was attributed to recipient T cells and intrathymic progenitors that had survived conditioning. About two months after transplant, the apparently early recovery of alphabetaT-cell counts reportedly depended on just several hundred clones that had expanded rapidly and came from non-depleted graft cells. Hyperexpanded clone frequencies declined over subsequent months; after one year, T-cell counts and TCRbeta diversity were mostly attributed to newly produced T cells.

The receptor chain draws on TRBV29-1 and TRBJ1-1; a tentative D match to TRBD1 spans 5 bases. The source is a child under two years old who had a stem cell transplant for acute myeloid leukemia, so the T cells may come from the graft donor. The material was peripheral blood, obtained 60 days after TCRalphabeta/CD19-depleted stem cell transplant. The CDR3 reads CSVEGRGTEAFF. The nucleotide sequence reads as follows: TGCAGCGTTGAGGGGAGGGGAACTGAAGCTTTCTTT.